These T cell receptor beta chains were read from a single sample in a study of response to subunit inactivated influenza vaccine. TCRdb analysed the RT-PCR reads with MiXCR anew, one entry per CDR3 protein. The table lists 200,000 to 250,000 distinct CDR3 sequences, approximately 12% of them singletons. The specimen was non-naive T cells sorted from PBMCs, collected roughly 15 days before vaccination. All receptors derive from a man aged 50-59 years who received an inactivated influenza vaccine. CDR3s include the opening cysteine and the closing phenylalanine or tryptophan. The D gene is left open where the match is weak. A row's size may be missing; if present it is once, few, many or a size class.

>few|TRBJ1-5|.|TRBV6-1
TGTGCCAGCAGTGAGCGAGTCAGCCCTCAGCCCCAGCATTTT
CASSERVSPQPQHF
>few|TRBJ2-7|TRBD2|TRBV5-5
TGTGCCAGCAGCCGGGGGGACGTCCACCGCGGGGAGCAGTACTTC
CASSRGDVHRGEQYF
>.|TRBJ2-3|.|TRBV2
TGTGCCAGCAGTGAAGCTACACCAAGTAGCACAGATACGCAGTATTTT
CASSEATPSSTDTQYF
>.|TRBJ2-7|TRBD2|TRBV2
TGTGCCAGCAGTGGGCTAGCGGGATTCTACGAGCAGTACTTC
CASSGLAGFYEQYF
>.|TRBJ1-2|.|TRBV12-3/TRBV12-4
TGTGCCAGCAGCCAACAGGTCGACTATGGCTACACCTTC
CASSQQVDYGYTF
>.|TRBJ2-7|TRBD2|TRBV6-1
TGTGCCAGCAGTGAGCGGGTTAGCGGGAGGGCCCAGGACGAGCAGTACTTC
CASSERVSGRAQDEQYF
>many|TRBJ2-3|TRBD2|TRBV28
TGTGCCAGCAGTTCCCCCCTCGGTCTTATGATAGCGGGGCCGAGCACAGATACGCAGTATTTT
CASSSPLGLMIAGPSTDTQYF
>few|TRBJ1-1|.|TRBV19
TGTGCCAGTAGTCCCGGGGGGATATCGAACACTGAAGCTTTCTTT
CASSPGGISNTEAFF
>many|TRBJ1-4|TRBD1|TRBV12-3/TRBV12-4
TGTGCCAGCAGTTTAAGGGTTAGACAGGGCGCCGAAAAACTGTTTTTT
CASSLRVRQGAEKLFF
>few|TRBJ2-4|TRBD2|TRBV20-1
TGCAGTGCTAGGTCACTAGCGGGGGGCCGAATAGCCAAAAACATTCAGTACTTC
CSARSLAGGRIAKNIQYF
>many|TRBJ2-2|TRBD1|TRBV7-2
TGTGCCAGCAGCGCACAGGGGGCTTACACCGGGGAGCTGTTTTTT
CASSAQGAYTGELFF
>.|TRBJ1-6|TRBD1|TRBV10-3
TGTGCCATCAGTCGAGAGGGACAGAGGAATTCACCCCTCCACTTT
CAISREGQRNSPLHF
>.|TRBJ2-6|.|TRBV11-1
TGTGCCAGCAGCTCTCAGGGTACCGGGGCCAACGTCCTGACTTTC
CASSSQGTGANVLTF
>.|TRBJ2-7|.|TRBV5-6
TGTGCCAGCAGCTTGAGTTGGGCCAGATCCTACGAGCAGTACTTC
CASSLSWARSYEQYF
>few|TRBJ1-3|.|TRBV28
TGTGCCAGCAGTTCCCCGCCTTACTCTGGAAACACCATATATTTT
CASSSPPYSGNTIYF
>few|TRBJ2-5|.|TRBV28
TGTGCCAGCAGTTTGCCGTCGGTGGAGACCCAGTACTTC
CASSLPSVETQYF
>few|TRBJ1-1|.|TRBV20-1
TGCAGTGCTAGAGATCTCACTGCCGGTACTGAAGCTTTCTTT
CSARDLTAGTEAFF
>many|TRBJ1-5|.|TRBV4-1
TGCGCCAGCAGCCAGCAAGAGGGTCAGGATCAGCCCCAGCATTTT
CASSQQEGQDQPQHF
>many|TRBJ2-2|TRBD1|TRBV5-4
TGTGCCAGCAGCTCGAGAGGGGGCTTCGACACCGGGGAGCTGTTTTTT
CASSSRGGFDTGELFF
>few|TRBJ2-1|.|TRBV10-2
TGCGCCAGCAGTGAATTGAGCTCCTACAATGAGCAGTTCTTC
CASSELSSYNEQFF
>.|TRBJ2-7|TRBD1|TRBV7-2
TGTGCCAGCAGCTCGGACAGGTGGGACTACGAGCAGTACTTC
CASSSDRWDYEQYF
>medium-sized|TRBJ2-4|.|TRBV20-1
TGCAGTGCTACCGGAGGAGGGGGAAACATTCAGTACTTC
CSATGGGGNIQYF
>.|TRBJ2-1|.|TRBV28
TGTGCCAGCAGTTTCTCTGCGGAGCTGGGGAATGAGCAGTTCTTC
CASSFSAELGNEQFF
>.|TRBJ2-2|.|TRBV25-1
TGTGCCAGCAGTCAATTCCTTAGTACGAAAAACACCGGGGAGCTGTTTTTT
CASSQFLSTKNTGELFF
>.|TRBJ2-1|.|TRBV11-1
TGTGCCAGCAGCCTTGTCTGGGCGTCTGGGAATGAGCAGTTCTTC
CASSLVWASGNEQFF
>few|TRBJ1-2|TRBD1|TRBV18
TGTGCCAGCTCCTTGTCCGGGACAGCCTATGGCTACACCTTC
CASSLSGTAYGYTF
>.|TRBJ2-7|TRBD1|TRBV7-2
TGTGCCAGCAGTCCCAGGGGGAGCAGATACGAGCAGTACTTC
CASSPRGSRYEQYF
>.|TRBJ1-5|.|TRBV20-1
TGCAGTGCTATTCGACAGTCCTCAGCTCAGCCCCAGCATTTT
CSAIRQSSAQPQHF
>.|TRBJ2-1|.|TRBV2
TGTGCCAGCAGGGGGGAACAGACAAACTACAATGAGCAGTTCTTC
CASRGEQTNYNEQFF
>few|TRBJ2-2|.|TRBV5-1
TGCGCCAGCAGCTCCCAAGGGGCGGGCGTAGGCACCGGGGAGCTGTTTTTT
CASSSQGAGVGTGELFF
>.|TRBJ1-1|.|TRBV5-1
TGCGCCAGCAGGACGCTTCCAGGGGCCACTGAAGCTTTCTTT
CASRTLPGATEAFF
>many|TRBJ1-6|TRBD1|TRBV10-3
TGTGCCATCAGTGGACAGGGGCATTCACCCCTCCACTTT
CAISGQGHSPLHF
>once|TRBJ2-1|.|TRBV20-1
TGCTGTGCGGACACAATAGCGGAAGTAACCTACAATGAGCAGTTCTTC
CCADTIAEVTYNEQFF
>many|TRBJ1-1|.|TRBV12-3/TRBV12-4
TGTGCCAGCAGTCCACCGGACAGACTTGAAGCTTTCTTT
CASSPPDRLEAFF
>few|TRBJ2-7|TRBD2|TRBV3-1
TGTGCCAGCAGCCAATTAGGCGGGAGAGGCTACGAGCAGTACTTC
CASSQLGGRGYEQYF
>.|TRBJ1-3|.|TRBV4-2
TGTGCCAGCAGCCAAGTATCCACAGCCTCTGGAAACACCATATATTTT
CASSQVSTASGNTIYF
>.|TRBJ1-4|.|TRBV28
TGTGCCAGCAGTTTGCCGGGTGGAAGGGAAAAACTGTTTTTT
CASSLPGGREKLFF
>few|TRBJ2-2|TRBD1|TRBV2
TGTGCCAGCAAGGGACAGGGGGCCGGGGAGCTGTTTTTT
CASKGQGAGELFF
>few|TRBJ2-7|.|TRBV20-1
TGCAGTGCCCCCCGCGCAGGGTCCTCCTACGAGCAGTACTTC
CSAPRAGSSYEQYF
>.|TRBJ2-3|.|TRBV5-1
TGCGCCAGCAGCTTGGTACAGGACACAGATACGCAGTATTTT
CASSLVQDTDTQYF
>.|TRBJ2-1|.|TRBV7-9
TGTGCCAGCAGCTTTTTGGACACGAGCTCCTACAATGAGCAGTTCTTC
CASSFLDTSSYNEQFF
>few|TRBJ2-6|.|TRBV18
TGTGCCAGCTCGATTCAAGCAGCTGGGGCCAACGTCCTGACTTTC
CASSIQAAGANVLTF